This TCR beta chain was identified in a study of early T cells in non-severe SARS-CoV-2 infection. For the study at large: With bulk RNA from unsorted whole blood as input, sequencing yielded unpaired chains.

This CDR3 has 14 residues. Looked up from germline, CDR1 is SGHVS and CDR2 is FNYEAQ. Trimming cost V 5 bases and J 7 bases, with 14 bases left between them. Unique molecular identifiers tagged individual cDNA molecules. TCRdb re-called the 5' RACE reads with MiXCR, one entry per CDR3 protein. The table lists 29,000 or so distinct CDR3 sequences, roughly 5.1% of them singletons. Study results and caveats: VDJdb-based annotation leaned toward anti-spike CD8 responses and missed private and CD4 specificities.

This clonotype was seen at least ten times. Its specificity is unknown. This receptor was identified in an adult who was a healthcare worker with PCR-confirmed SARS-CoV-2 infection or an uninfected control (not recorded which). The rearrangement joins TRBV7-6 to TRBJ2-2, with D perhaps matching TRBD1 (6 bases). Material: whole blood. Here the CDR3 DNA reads TGTGCCAGCAGCCTAGGACAGACGGTCGGGGAGCTGTTTTTT. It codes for CASSLGQTVGELFF.